Sequencing of this TCR beta chain was carried out in a study of identical twins (dated by TCRdb to about 2016). With respect to the entire study: TCR alpha and beta repertoires from monozygotic twins, unrelated adults of various ages and cord blood were deep-sequenced to test whether fetal clonotypes persist. To rule out contamination, replicate twin experiments were performed at different times with different library preparation protocols. General study outcomes and caveats: Because the same donors could not be followed over many years, the conclusions depended on cross-sectional statistical analysis. Abundant cord blood beta clonotypes carried fewer insertions; young adult naive repertoires showed a weaker similar trend, while memory repertoires showed none. Excess twin sharing in beta out-of-frame sequences was weaker because fewer shared sequences lowered the signal-to-noise ratio. Out-of-frame TCR alpha sequences shared between twins showed an excess of low generation-probability sequences compared with coincidental sharing between unrelated individuals. Recombination models systematically underestimated out-of-frame TCR alpha sharing in monozygotic twins but agreed with sharing between unrelated individuals. Zero-insertion analyses could be partly confounded by invariant T cells such as MAIT and iNKT, though diverse VJ usage argued against such confounding for most clonotypes.

V lost 4 bases and J lost 10 bases, and the count of bases not matched to a germline gene is 13. The CDR3 runs 15 amino acids, cysteine and phenylalanine included. Only the CDR3 DNA is retained, 45 bases long and in frame from the first base. CDR1 and CDR2, per the germline V gene, are MDHEN and SYDVKM. As regards this clonotype: Its antigen is still unknown. The record has no base qualities; no much larger clone is one base away.

Library preparation employed 5' RACE. TCRdb lists the instrument as Illumina HiSeq 2000. A universal primer binding site was introduced by template switching, and a unique molecular identifier was present in the final cDNA, enabling accurate counting of TCR cDNA molecules. First-strand cDNA for TCR alpha and beta chains was synthesized from specific primers in the conserved constant-segment region. To control for contamination, each cDNA library was double barcoded with a SMART-Mk sample barcode plus Illumina barcodes. TruSeq adapter sequences along with Illumina sample barcodes were introduced in two successive PCR steps. Sequencing of the TCR alpha and beta cDNA libraries was done on the Illumina HiSeq platform using custom primers. Per the source publication's procedure: MiGEC processed the raw reads to extract unique molecular identifiers, while MiXCR was used to determine the CDR3 positions. Recombination models were inferred per individual with the repgenHMM and IGoR tools using an EM algorithm. The analysis of shared clonotypes was done with the tcR package in R, with sharing normalized by the product of cloneset sizes. Out-of-frame nonproductive sequences were analyzed to study raw recombination free of thymic and clonal selection effects. TCRdb cleaned the public reads at Q25 with fastp, built clones with MiXCR and kept in-frame beta chains. Rows are unified per CDR3 protein, each entry keeping the most common DNA and genes. None of the V and J calls come from the authors' own analysis; TCRdb made them. Across this sample there are more than 250,000 distinct CDR3 sequences, with about 8.3% seen only once. The biggest ten clones account for approximately 2% of the sample.

Every donor was a healthy Caucasian. Three pairs of female monozygotic twins, all aged about 18 to 30 years, made up the twin cohort. Miltenyi CD45RO+ enrichment and human naive T-cell isolation kits were used to isolate memory (CD45RO+) and naive T cells from PBMC. These data are also associated with another study on yellow fever vaccine responses in identical twins. The second source states: The T cell response to vaccination in identical twins was reported by the authors to appear partly convergent and partly personalized. Focusing on identical twins, the study followed the T cell clones that responded to the vaccine, and did so with precision.

Input material: memory (CD45RO+) T cells sorted from blood. The cell subset or site label on this specimen signifies: CD45RO+ enriched T cells. This chain joins TRBV28 to TRBJ2-1, with 7 central nucleotides matching TRBD2. The TCR sequence derives from a woman younger than 35 in good health. The nucleotide sequence is TGTGCCAGCAGTTCCTACCTAGCGGAACCCCCCGAGCAGTTCTTC. It translates to CASSSYLAEPPEQFF.